Detailed here is one T cell receptor (beta chain). Sample-barcoded 5' priming and a J-beta primer mix drove a second PCR of about 7 to 11 cycles. TCRdb reprocessed the 5' RACE reads via MiXCR and lists one record per CDR3 protein. The sample records around 800,000 distinct CDR3 sequences, roughly 53% being singletons. The CDR3 length is 15 residues. Per the germline V gene, CDR1 is SGHRS and CDR2 is YFSETQ. The germline V and J ends were trimmed by 0 bases and 2 bases, with 11 bases remaining between them. This sample is part of a study of blood T cells in healthy people across ages. The receptor was derived from a man aged 80 or over in good health. Material: blood. The chain joins TRBV5-1 to TRBJ1-2; possible D gene TRBD1, 5 bases. CDR3 loop: CASSLVSEGNYGYTF. CDR3 nucleotides: TGCGCCAGCAGCTTGGTATCGGAGGGGAACTATGGCTACACCTTC.